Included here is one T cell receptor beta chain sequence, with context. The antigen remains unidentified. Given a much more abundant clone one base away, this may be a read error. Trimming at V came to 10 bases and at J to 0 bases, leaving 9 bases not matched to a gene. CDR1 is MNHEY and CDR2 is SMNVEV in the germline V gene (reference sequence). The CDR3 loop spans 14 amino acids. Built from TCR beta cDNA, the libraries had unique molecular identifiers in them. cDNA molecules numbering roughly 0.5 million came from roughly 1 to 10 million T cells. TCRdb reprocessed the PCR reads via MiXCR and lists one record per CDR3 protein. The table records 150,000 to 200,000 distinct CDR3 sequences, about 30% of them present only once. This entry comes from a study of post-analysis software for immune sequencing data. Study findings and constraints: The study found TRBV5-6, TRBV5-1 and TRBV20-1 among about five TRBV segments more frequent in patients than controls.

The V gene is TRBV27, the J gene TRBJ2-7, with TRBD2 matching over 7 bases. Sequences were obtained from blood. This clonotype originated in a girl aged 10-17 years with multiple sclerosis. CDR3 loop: CANRLTSASYEQYF. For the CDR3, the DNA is TGTGCCAACAGGCTAACTAGCGCCTCCTACGAGCAGTACTTC.